This T cell receptor beta chain was sequenced for a study of OX40 agonist ivuxolimab in advanced cancers. The overall study: The patients received ivuxolimab by intravenous route every 2 weeks at 0.01 to 10 mg/kg.

CDR3 length equals 15 residues. Unmatched junction bases numbered 8, after V lost 4 bases and J lost 4 bases. Germline assignment: CDR1 SGHRS and CDR2 YFSETQ. Assay: immunoSEQ multiplex PCR; the TCRdb copy retains only in-frame clones and omits some. In the table there are about 46,000 clones, more than 75% of which are singletons. No patient had autoimmune disease or received systemic immunosuppression. The clonotype was recovered from an adult with an advanced solid tumor such as melanoma, head and neck, liver or kidney cancer. The J gene is TRBJ2-3, the V gene TRBV5-1, with TRBD2 matching over 8 bases. The specimen was CD4+ or CD8+ T cells sorted from blood, collected in a trial of the OX40 agonist ivuxolimab. CDR3 residues: CASSPGGTRADTQYF. For the CDR3, the DNA is TGCGCCAGCAGCCCGGGGGGGACTAGGGCAGATACGCAGTATTTT.